There are many counts of the clone carrying this TCR beta chain. TCRdb analysed the 5' RACE reads with MiXCR anew, one entry per CDR3 protein. This sample has approximately 180,000 distinct CDR3 sequences, with 5.5% to 8% found just once. This sample stems from a study of T cells after yellow fever vaccination. Trimming took off 0 bases at V and 9 bases at J, with 9 bases between the two ends. The length of the CDR3 is 13 residues. The germline CDR1 and CDR2 sequences are MGHRA and YSYEKL. The V gene is TRBV4-1, the J gene TRBJ1-3; no clear D gene. This clonotype originated in a man between 18 and 35 years old who received the YFV17D yellow fever vaccine. Here the sequenced sample was CD4+ T cells sorted from PBMCs, taken on the day of the first yellow fever vaccination. CDR3 nucleotides: TGCGCCAGCAGCCAAGATTGGTCGGGCACCATATATTTT. Amino acid sequence: CASSQDWSGTIYF.